One and the same sample provided the 14 T cell receptor beta chains below, sequenced in a study of tumor-infiltrating lymphocytes in primary liver carcinoma. Making TCR beta cDNA involved around 540 ng total RNA and a constant-region primer. TCR beta libraries came from three nested multiplex PCR rounds using slightly modified ARM-PCR. TRBV1-TRBV30 forward primers paired with a C-beta reverse primer were used in the first two PCR rounds, which ran approximately 11 cycles each. MiXCR was run by TCRdb on the multiplex PCR reads, yielding one entry per CDR3 protein. The table records fewer than 350,000 distinct CDR3 sequences, 60% to 80% of them present only once. Germline DNA was also extracted, while the blood RNA originated from unsorted whole blood. Sample: peripheral blood. These receptors all come from a man between 40 and 49 years old with primary liver carcinoma and hepatitis B virus infection.

This clonotype showed up many times. V and J are TRBV6-1 and TRBJ1-2; no firm D call. Trimming cost V 6 bases and J 4 bases, with 12 bases left between them. CDR1 is MNHNS and CDR2 is SASEGT in the germline V gene. There are 13 residues in the CDR3. CDR3 coding DNA: TGTGCCAGCAGCAAAGACACCTTCTATGGCTACACCTTC. Amino acid sequence: CASSKDTFYGYTF.

Comment on this clonotype: This clone may be a read error of a much larger clone one base away. The final CDR3 position lacks the conserved phenylalanine or tryptophan, pointing to a likely read error. V usage is TRBV29-1 and J usage is TRBJ1-1; D uncertain. From germline, CDR1 is SQVTM and CDR2 ANQGSEA. The CDR3 loop spans 12 amino acids. With 3 bases removed from V and 4 bases from J, the gap between germline ends came to 9 bases. CDR3 nucleotide sequence: TGCAGCGTTGATATGGGTGGCACTGAAGCTTTCCTT. Its translation: CSVDMGGTEAFL.

Points on this clonotype: This may arise from a read error, as a much more abundant clone is one base away. The chain is built from TRBV29-1 and TRBJ2-7, with D unresolved. The CDR3 loop spans 13 amino acids. Germline V CDR1 and CDR2: SQVTM, ANQGSEA. The CDR3 here is CSVGEGLSYEQHF. CDR3 sequence (DNA): TGCAGCGTTGGTGAAGGGCTCTCCTACGAGCAGCACTTC.

This clonotype was seen at least ten times. The chain is built from TRBV10-3 and TRBJ1-2, with 7 nucleotides matching TRBD1. Per germline, CDR1 ENHRY and CDR2 SYGVKD. This CDR3 has 15 amino acids. Trimming took 0 bases from V and 3 from J; bases not matched to a gene: 4. The CDR3 DNA sequence: TGTGCCATCAGTGAGTCCAGACAGGGTGACTATGGCTACACCTTC. It specifies CAISESRQGDYGYTF.

This clonotype appeared many times. V gene TRBV12-3 or TRBV12-4 combines with J gene TRBJ2-5; no clear D. The CDR3 has 12 residues. Trimming removed 6 bases from V and 5 bases from J, with 10 bases in between. The CDR3, as DNA: TGTGCCAGCAGCCGAAACGGGGAGACCCAGTACTTC. The encoded protein is CASSRNGETQYF.

The rearrangement links TRBV30 to TRBJ1-5; D gene ambiguous. In germline, CDR1 is GTSNPN, CDR2 SVGIG (reference sequence). The V end was cut by 1 base, the J end by 4 bases, with 14 bases between. This CDR3 is 15 amino acids long. DNA for the CDR3: TGTGCCTGGAGTGAGGGATCTAGTGGGAATCAGCCCCAGCATTTT. It yields the protein CAWSEGSSGNQPQHF.

This clonotype was picked up one time. This may be a read error: a much more frequent sequence differs by one nucleotide. The chain joins TRBV6-5 to TRBJ1-2, with D uncertain. This CDR3 contains 12 residues. Germline V CDR1 and CDR2: MNHEY, SVGAGI. The V end lost 10 bases, the J end lost 8 bases, and 17 bases lay between the germline ends. CDR3 loop: CATQRAQTGYTF. CDR3 bases: TGTGCCACTCAGAGGGCCCAGACAGGCTACACCTTC.

Points on this clonotype: A much more abundant neighbour one base away suggests this may be a read error. The chain has TRBV12-3 or TRBV12-4 and TRBJ1-6, with 7 bases aligning to TRBD1. The V segment lost 6 bases and the J segment 7 bases; nucleotides outside the gene matches: 6. The CDR3 runs 14 residues. The CDR3 region is CASSQGQSNSPLHF. In nucleotides, the CDR3 is TGTGCCAGCAGCCAGGGACAGTCCAATTCACCCCTCCACTTT.

This clonotype was observed once. This CDR3 is missing its conserved last phenylalanine or tryptophan, likely due to a read error. The chain carries TRBV13 and TRBJ2-7, with D possibly being TRBD1 or TRBD2 (5 bases each). CDR1 is PRHDT, CDR2 FYEKMQ, per germline (reference sequence). Trimming shortened V by 5 bases and J by 4 bases, and 12 bases separated the two germline ends. The CDR3 contains 13 residues. The CDR3 sequence: CASSITGPYEQYL. The CDR3 DNA follows: TGTGCCAGCAGCATCACGGGACCTTACGAGCAGTACTTA.

As regards this clonotype: A clone one base away is much larger, so this may be a read error. Because the CDR3 is missing its conserved closing phenylalanine or tryptophan, this is likely a read error. The DNA is omitted, as the CDR3 cannot be located on it reliably, and the CDR3 follows TCRdb's listing. J is TRBJ2-3 and V is TRBV4-3; no DNA check was done on the table's D call, TRBD1. The CDR3 comprises 8 residues, both ends counted. The V gene's germline CDR1 is LGHNA and CDR2 YSLEER. The CDR3 loop is CASRDRDS.

On this clonotype itself: One end of the junction varies from germline; a read error may be responsible. The chain combines TRBV29-1 with TRBJ2-1; D perhaps matches TRBD2 (5 bases). There are 14 residues in the CDR3. Germline V lookup: CDR1 SQVTM, CDR2 ANQGSEA. CDR3 coding DNA: TGCAACGTTGAAGCGAGGGTGGGTCCCAATGAGCAGCTCTTC. It yields the protein CNVEARVGPNEQLF.

V and J are TRBV2 and TRBJ2-7; a possible D gene is TRBD1 (5 bases). The germline CDR1 and CDR2 sequences are SNHLY and FYNNEI. Trimming shortened V by 4 bases and J by 6 bases, and 10 bases separated the two germline ends. This CDR3 contains 12 residues. CDR3 in DNA: TGTGCCAGCAGTGTCCAGGGCCGCGAGCAGTACTTC. Translation: CASSVQGREQYF.

This clonotype was recorded at least ten times. The gene calls are TRBV12-3 or TRBV12-4 and TRBJ2-2; TRBD2 is a possible D gene (6 bases). The CDR3 totals 14 residues. V lost 6 bases, J lost 4 bases, and 12 bases lay in between. As DNA, the CDR3 is TGTGCCAGCAGGAACCGGGACTTCACCGGGGAGCTGTTTTTT. As protein: CASRNRDFTGELFF.

A remark on this clonotype: The missing conserved phenylalanine or tryptophan at the end of this CDR3 makes a read error likely. The chain recombines TRBV30 with TRBJ2-3; the D is unclear. The CDR3 is 13 amino acids. CDR1 is GTSNPN, CDR2 SVGIG, per germline (reference sequence). CDR3 bases: TGTGCCTTGAGTCAGGTTCTCACAGATACGCAGTATTAT. It codes for CALSQVLTDTQYY.